One T cell receptor beta chain is described in this entry. The antigen is undetermined. No infections or other immune events were documented during collection. The data originate from a study of identifying expanded T cells in peripheral blood. Broader study findings: Clone count variance between approximately two-week samples rose with total template count. Over two and four weeks, about 15 and 19 clones changed, versus around 1.1 between replicates.

Profiling relied on immunoSEQ multiplex PCR, and the TCRdb table lists in-frame clones only, not all of them. Here the sample spans approximately 100,000 clones, around nine tenths being singletons. The CDR3 covers 15 residues. CDR1 is LGHNA and CDR2 is YSLEER in the germline V gene. V lost 4 bases and J 3 bases, leaving 12 bases between the germline ends. The receptor was isolated from a person aged 18 to 75 in good health. J is TRBJ2-2 and V is TRBV4-3; D not certain. The sequencing input was blood. CDR3 sequence reads: CASSPGEMDTGELFF. The CDR3 nucleotides are TGCGCCAGCAGCCCAGGTGAAATGGACACCGGGGAGCTGTTTTTT.